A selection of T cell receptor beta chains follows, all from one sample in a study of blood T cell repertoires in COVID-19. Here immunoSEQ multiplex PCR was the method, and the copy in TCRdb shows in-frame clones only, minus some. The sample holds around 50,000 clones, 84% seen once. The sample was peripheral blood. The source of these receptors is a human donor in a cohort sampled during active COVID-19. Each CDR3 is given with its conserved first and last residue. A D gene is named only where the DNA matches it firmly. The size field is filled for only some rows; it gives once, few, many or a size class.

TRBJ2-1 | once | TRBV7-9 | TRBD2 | TGTGCCAGCGGGACTAGCGGGAGGATGGATGAGCAGTTCTTC | CASGTSGRMDEQFF
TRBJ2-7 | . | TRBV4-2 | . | TGTGCCAGCAGCCAAGCCCCGGGACTTTACGAGCAGTACTTC | CASSQAPGLYEQYF
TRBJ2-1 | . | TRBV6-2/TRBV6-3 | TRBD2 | TGTGCCAGCAGTTACTCTAGCGGGAGCTCCTACAATGAGCAGTTCTTC | CASSYSSGSSYNEQFF
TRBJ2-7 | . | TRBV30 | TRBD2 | TGTGCCTGGACTAACCCGGGGAGCGGGAGTAATTCGAACGAGCAGTACTTC | CAWTNPGSGSNSNEQYF
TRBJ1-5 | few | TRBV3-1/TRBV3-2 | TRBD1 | TGTGCCAGCAGCCAAGATCTCGAGACAGGGAATCAGCCCCAGCATTTT | CASSQDLETGNQPQHF
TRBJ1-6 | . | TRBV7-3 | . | TGTGCCAGCAGCTTATCGGGGGGCGAAAATTCACCCCTCCACTTT | CASSLSGGENSPLHF
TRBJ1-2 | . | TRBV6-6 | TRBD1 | TGTGCCAGCAGACCCGGACAGGGGGCGGATGGCTACACCTTC | CASRPGQGADGYTF
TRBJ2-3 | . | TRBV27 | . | TGTGCCAGCAGTTTCCCGGGAGCAGATACGCAGTATTTT | CASSFPGADTQYF
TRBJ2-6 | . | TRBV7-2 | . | TGTGCCAGCAGCCTATGGGTCGGGGGAGGTGGGGCCAACGTCCTGACTTTC | CASSLWVGGGGANVLTF
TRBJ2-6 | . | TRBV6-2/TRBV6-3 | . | TGTGCCAGCAGCCCCCAGGGGAGAGGGGCCAACGTCCTGACTTTC | CASSPQGRGANVLTF
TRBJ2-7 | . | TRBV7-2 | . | TGTGCCAGCAGTTTCCACTCCTACGAGCAGTACTTC | CASSFHSYEQYF
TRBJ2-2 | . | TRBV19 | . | TGTGCCGCGGGGCGGGGCAGGAGGAACACCGGGGAGCTGTTTTTT | CAAGRGRRNTGELFF
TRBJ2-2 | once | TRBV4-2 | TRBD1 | TGTGCCAGCAGCCCCCAGACAGGGGCGACGAACACCGGGGAGCTGTTTTTT | CASSPQTGATNTGELFF
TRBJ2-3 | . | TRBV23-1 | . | TGCGCCAGCAGTCCGGGAAGAGATACGCAGTATTTT | CASSPGRDTQYF
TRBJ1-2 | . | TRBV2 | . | TGTGCCAGCAGTGAACCTTCCGAACAGTACGGGGGCTATGGCTACACCTTC | CASSEPSEQYGGYGYTF
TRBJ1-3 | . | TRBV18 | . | TGTGCCAGCTCACCACCGGGACAACGCTCTGGAAACACCATATATTTT | CASSPPGQRSGNTIYF
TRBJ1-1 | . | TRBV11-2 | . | TGTGCCAGCAGCTTTACAGGGTCTGAAGCTTTCTTT | CASSFTGSEAFF
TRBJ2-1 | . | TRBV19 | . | TGTGCCAGTAGCCGAAATGGGGGGACCTACAATGAGCAGTTCTTC | CASSRNGGTYNEQFF
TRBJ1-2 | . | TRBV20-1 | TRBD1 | TGCAGTGCTAGTGCCACAGGGGTATGGGGCTACACCTTC | CSASATGVWGYTF
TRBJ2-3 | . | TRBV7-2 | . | TGTGCCAGCAGCCCGGACAGATTCACAGATACGCAGTATTTT | CASSPDRFTDTQYF
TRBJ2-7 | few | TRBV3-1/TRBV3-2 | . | TGTGCCAGCAGCCAAGACTCCTCCTACGAGCAGTACTTC | CASSQDSSYEQYF
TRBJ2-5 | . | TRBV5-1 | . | TGCGCCAGCAGCCCAGGTCTGGAGACCCAGTACTTC | CASSPGLETQYF
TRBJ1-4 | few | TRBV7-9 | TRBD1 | TGTGCCAGCAGCTTAATTTTCAGGGGGAATGAAAAACTGTTTTTT | CASSLIFRGNEKLFF
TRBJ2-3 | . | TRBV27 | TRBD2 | TGTGCCAGCAGGTGGCGGGAGTGGACAGATACGCAGTATTTT | CASRWREWTDTQYF
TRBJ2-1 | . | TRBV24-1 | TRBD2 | TGTGCCACCAGTGACTTTAGCGGGAGGCGGTTCTTC | CATSDFSGRRFF
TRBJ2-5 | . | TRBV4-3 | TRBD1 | TGCGCCAGCAGCCAAGATAAGGGGGCAGGGGAGACCCAGTACTTC | CASSQDKGAGETQYF
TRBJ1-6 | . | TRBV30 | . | TGTGCCTGTCATGAGGCGGTGAATTCACCCCTCCACTTT | CACHEAVNSPLHF
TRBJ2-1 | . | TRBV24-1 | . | TGTGCCACCGTGGCAAATGAGCAGTTCTTC | CATVANEQFF
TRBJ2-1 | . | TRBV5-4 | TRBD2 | TGTGCCAGCAGCTTGACTAGCGGGCTGGTCTGGAATGAGCAGTTCTTC | CASSLTSGLVWNEQFF
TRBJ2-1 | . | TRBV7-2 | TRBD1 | TGTGCCAGCAGCCCGGGACAGGGGATGGATGAGCAGTTCTTC | CASSPGQGMDEQFF
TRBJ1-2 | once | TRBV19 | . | TGTGCCAGTACCCCCGCCCCTGACAGTCGCTATGGCTACACCTTC | CASTPAPDSRYGYTF
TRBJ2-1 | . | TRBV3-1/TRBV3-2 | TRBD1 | TGTGCCAGCAGCCAAAGACAGGGGGCGTATAATGAGCAGTTCTTC | CASSQRQGAYNEQFF
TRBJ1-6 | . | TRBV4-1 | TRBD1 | TGCGCCAGCAGCCAAGGGCGACAGGGGAATTCACCCCTCCACTTT | CASSQGRQGNSPLHF
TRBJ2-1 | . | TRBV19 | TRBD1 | TGTGCCAGTAGTAGGGGGACCGGGACAGAATACAATGAGCAGTTCTTC | CASSRGTGTEYNEQFF
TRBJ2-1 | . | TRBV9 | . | TGTGCCAGCAGCGGAGCCGGGAACGTAATCAATGAGCAGTTCTTC | CASSGAGNVINEQFF
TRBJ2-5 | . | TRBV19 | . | TGTGCCAGTAGTCCTCAGGGAGGCGAGACCCAGTACTTC | CASSPQGGETQYF
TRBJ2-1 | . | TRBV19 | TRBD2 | TGTGCCAGTACCGATAGGGCTAGCGGGAGTGTTGAGCAGTTCTTC | CASTDRASGSVEQFF
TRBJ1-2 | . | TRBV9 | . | TGTGCCAGCAGCGTAGAGGGGCTTGATGGCTACACCTTC | CASSVEGLDGYTF
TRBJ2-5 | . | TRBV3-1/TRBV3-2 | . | TGTGCCAGCAGCCAAGAACCCCTGCGCCCAGAGACCCAGTACTTC | CASSQEPLRPETQYF
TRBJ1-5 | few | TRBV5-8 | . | TGTGCCAGCAGAAAGGAGCGCAATCAGCCCCAGCATTTT | CASRKERNQPQHF
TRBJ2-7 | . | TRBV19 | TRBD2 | TGTGCCAGTAGTAACGGGGGGTCGAACTACGAGCAGTACTTC | CASSNGGSNYEQYF
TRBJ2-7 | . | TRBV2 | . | TGTGCCAGCAACCGGGACAACTCCTACGAGCAGTACTTC | CASNRDNSYEQYF
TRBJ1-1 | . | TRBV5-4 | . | TGTGCCAGCAGCGCGCGACTGAGCATGAACACTGAAGCTTTCTTT | CASSARLSMNTEAFF
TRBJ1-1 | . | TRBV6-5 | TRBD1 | TGTGCCAGCAGTCTAGACCCAGGGGGCACTGAAGCTTTCTTT | CASSLDPGGTEAFF
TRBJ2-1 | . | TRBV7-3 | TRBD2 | TGTGCCAGCAGCACGGGACTAGCATATGAGCAGTTCTTC | CASSTGLAYEQFF
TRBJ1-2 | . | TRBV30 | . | TGTGCCTGGAGTGGGACTTATGGCTACACCTTC | CAWSGTYGYTF
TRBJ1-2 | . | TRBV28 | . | TGTGCCAGCAGTTTAACGGGGGATGGCTACACCTTC | CASSLTGDGYTF
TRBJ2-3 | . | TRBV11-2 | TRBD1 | TGTGCCAGCAGCGCGGGACAGGGGTCCACAGATACGCAGTATTTT | CASSAGQGSTDTQYF